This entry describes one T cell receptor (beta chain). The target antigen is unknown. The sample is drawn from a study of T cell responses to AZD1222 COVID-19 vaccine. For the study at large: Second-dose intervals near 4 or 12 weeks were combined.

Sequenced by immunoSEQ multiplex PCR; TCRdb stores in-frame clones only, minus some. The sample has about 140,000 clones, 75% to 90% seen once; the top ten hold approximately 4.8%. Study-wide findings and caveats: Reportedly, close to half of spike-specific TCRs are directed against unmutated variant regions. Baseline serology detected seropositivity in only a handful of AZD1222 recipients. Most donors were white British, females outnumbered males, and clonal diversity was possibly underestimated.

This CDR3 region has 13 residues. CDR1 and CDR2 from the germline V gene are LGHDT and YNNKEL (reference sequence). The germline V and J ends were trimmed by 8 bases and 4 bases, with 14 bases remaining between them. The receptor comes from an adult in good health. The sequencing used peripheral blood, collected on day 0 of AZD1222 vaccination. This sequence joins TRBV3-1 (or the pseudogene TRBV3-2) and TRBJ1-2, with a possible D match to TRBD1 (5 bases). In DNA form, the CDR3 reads TGTGCCAGCGGAATTCAAGGGGCCTATGGCTACACCTTC. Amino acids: CASGIQGAYGYTF.